The source of this T cell receptor beta chain is a study of OX40 agonist ivuxolimab in advanced cancers. The study, taken as a whole, reports: The authors also found low normalized T-cell clonal expansion in some nonresponders. On average, CD8+ T cells showed a greater number of expanded clones than CD4+.

Worth noting for this clone: What it binds is unknown.

The CDR3 is 13 residues long. Per germline, CDR1 LNHDA and CDR2 SQIVND (reference sequence). V shed 6 bases and J shed 8 bases, with 13 bases lying between them. Libraries were prepared by immunoSEQ multiplex PCR; TCRdb keeps only in-frame clonotypes and omits some of them. This sample has tens of thousands of clones, with 70% to 90% found just once. This material consisted of CD4+ or CD8+ T cells sorted from blood, taken in a trial of the OX40 agonist ivuxolimab. The V gene is TRBV19, the J gene TRBJ2-2; possibly TRBD1 for D (6 bases). The sequence derives from an adult with an advanced solid tumor such as melanoma, head and neck, liver or kidney cancer. The CDR3 nucleotides are TGTGCCAGTAGCCAGCAGGGGCCGGGGGAGCTGTTTTTT. It is translated as CASSQQGPGELFF.